This is a list of T cell receptor beta chains from one sample in a study of regulatory and conventional T cells in RAG deficiency. The assay was immunoSEQ multiplex PCR, and TCRdb's table has in-frame clones only and misses some. Of roughly 29,000 clones listed, about 95% are singletons. These data were likewise used in another study, on regulatory T cells.

Source material: CD25- CD4+ T cells sorted from blood. These TCRs come from a human donor in good health. The CDR3 runs from the conserved cysteine through the conserved F or W. A D gene is named only where the DNA matches it firmly. Part of the rows lack a size; the others show once, few, many or a class for expanded clones.

D,size,J,V,CDR3,DNA
NA,NA,TRBJ1-2,TRBV4-1,CASSPTETEFYGYTF,TGCGCCAGCAGCCCCACTGAGACAGAATTCTATGGCTACACCTTC
TRBD1,NA,TRBJ2-5,TRBV6-1,CASSVDRGLETQYF,TGTGCCAGCAGTGTTGACAGGGGGCTGGAGACCCAGTACTTC
NA,NA,TRBJ2-7,TRBV4-1,CASSPDRPSYEQYF,TGCGCCAGCAGCCCCGACAGGCCTTCCTACGAGCAGTACTTC
NA,NA,TRBJ1-4,TRBV28,CATLFTSGLGEKLFF,TGTGCCACCCTTTTCACCTCAGGGTTGGGGGAAAAACTGTTTTTT
TRBD1,NA,TRBJ1-6,TRBV6-1,CASRDRGDSPLHF,TGTGCCAGCAGAGACAGGGGAGATTCCCCCCTCCACTTT
NA,NA,TRBJ2-7,TRBV11-3,CASSPGRGIYEQYF,TGTGCCAGCAGCCCCGGACGGGGGATCTACGAGCAGTACTTC
NA,NA,TRBJ1-5,TRBV6-6,CASALRAGHNQPQHF,TGTGCCAGCGCCCTAAGGGCAGGGCACAATCAGCCCCAGCATTTT
NA,NA,TRBJ2-7,TRBV25-1,CASSEEVGYEQYF,TGTGCCAGCAGTGAAGAAGTCGGGTACGAGCAGTACTTC
NA,NA,TRBJ1-4,TRBV7-2,CASSLRAGAMDEKLFF,TGTGCCAGCAGCTTGAGGGCAGGGGCGATGGATGAAAAACTGTTTTTT
NA,NA,TRBJ1-5,TRBV2,CASSGADRQNQPQHF,TGTGCCAGCAGTGGAGCCGACAGGCAAAATCAGCCCCAGCATTTT
TRBD1,NA,TRBJ1-6,TRBV5-1,CASSHGTGGAGNSPLHF,TGCGCCAGCAGCCACGGGACAGGGGGCGCGGGTAATTCCCCCCTCCACTTT
TRBD1,NA,TRBJ1-2,TRBV19,CASWNRGTGTIGGYTF,TGTGCCAGTTGGAATAGGGGGACAGGGACAATAGGAGGCTACACCTTC
NA,NA,TRBJ1-2,TRBV19,CASRTDHLYNYGYTF,TGTGCCAGCAGGACAGACCACCTATATAACTATGGCTACACCTTC
TRBD1,NA,TRBJ1-3,TRBV4-1,CASSPGLGQGAAGNTIYF,TGCGCCAGCAGCCCCGGATTAGGACAGGGGGCCGCTGGAAACACCATATATTTT
NA,NA,TRBJ1-4,TRBV6-5,CASRSGITNEKLFF,TGTGCCAGCAGGTCAGGGATAACTAATGAAAAACTGTTTTTT
TRBD1,NA,TRBJ1-3,TRBV6-4,CASSPGTGFGGNTIYF,TGTGCCAGCAGTCCCGGGACAGGGTTCGGTGGAAACACCATATATTTT
NA,NA,TRBJ2-7,TRBV6-6,CASSRQASEQYF,TGTGCCAGCAGCAGACAGGCATCCGAGCAGTACTTC
TRBD1,NA,TRBJ1-5,TRBV7-8,CASSLGDRRNQPQHF,TGTGCCAGCAGCTTAGGGGACAGGCGAAATCAGCCCCAGCATTTT
TRBD1,NA,TRBJ1-6,TRBV2,CASSLTGDSPLHF,TGTGCCAGCAGCCTGACAGGGGATTCACCCCTCCACTTT
TRBD1,NA,TRBJ2-1,TRBV13,CASSLGDSPQFF,TGTGCCAGCAGCCTCGGGGACAGCCCACAGTTCTTC
TRBD2,NA,TRBJ2-7,TRBV5-1,CASRGVAGTYEQYF,TGCGCCAGCAGGGGGGTAGCGGGGACCTACGAGCAGTACTTC
NA,NA,TRBJ2-1,TRBV4-1,CASSHPAGGLSYNEQFF,TGCGCCAGCAGCCACCCAGCCGGGGGTCTCTCCTACAATGAGCAGTTCTTC
NA,NA,TRBJ2-7,TRBV5-1,CASSMEWRAYEQYF,TGCGCCAGCAGCATGGAGTGGAGGGCCTACGAGCAGTACTTC
TRBD1,NA,TRBJ1-2,TRBV5-4,CASSSSGTGVSGYTF,TGTGCCAGCAGCTCCTCCGGGACAGGGGTGAGTGGCTACACCTTC
TRBD2,NA,TRBJ2-1,TRBV7-2,CASSLDPRTSGGNEQFF,TGTGCCAGCAGCTTAGATCCCAGGACTAGCGGGGGAAATGAGCAGTTCTTC
NA,NA,TRBJ2-3,TRBV5-1,CASSLEPNTDTQYF,TGCGCCAGCAGCTTGGAGCCAAACACAGATACGCAGTATTTT
TRBD1,NA,TRBJ1-2,TRBV6-1,CASSFPDREYGYTF,TGTGCCAGCAGTTTTCCAGACAGGGAGTATGGCTACACCTTC
NA,NA,TRBJ1-6,TRBV19,CATQGGGSYNSPLHF,TGTGCCACGCAGGGCGGGGGCTCCTATAATTCACCCCTCCACTTT
NA,once,TRBJ2-2,TRBV6-1,CASSERRDTGELFF,TGTGCCAGCAGTGAACGGCGGGACACCGGGGAGCTGTTTTTT
NA,NA,TRBJ1-1,TRBV6-5,CASSYSRRSPMGEAFF,TGTGCCAGCAGTTACTCCAGGCGTTCCCCCATGGGTGAAGCTTTCTTT
TRBD2,NA,TRBJ2-3,TRBV29-1,CSVDPPGGSTDTQYF,TGCAGCGTTGATCCCCCGGGGGGAAGCACAGATACGCAGTATTTT
NA,NA,TRBJ1-5,TRBV2,CASRLETTSNQPQHF,TGTGCCAGCAGGCTAGAAACTACCAGCAATCAGCCCCAGCATTTT
TRBD1,once,TRBJ1-4,TRBV28,CASSFPGQLNEKLFF,TGTGCCAGCAGTTTCCCGGGACAGCTTAATGAAAAACTGTTTTTT
TRBD1,NA,TRBJ1-5,TRBV6-4,CASSGGTGRSQPQHF,TGTGCCAGCAGTGGTGGGACAGGGAGATCTCAGCCCCAGCATTTT
TRBD2,NA,TRBJ2-3,TRBV18,CASSPGLAADTQYF,TGTGCCAGCTCACCAGGACTAGCGGCAGATACGCAGTATTTT
NA,NA,TRBJ1-5,TRBV30,CAWSVRHLNQPQHF,TGTGCCTGGAGTGTACGACACCTTAATCAGCCCCAGCATTTT
TRBD1,NA,TRBJ1-2,TRBV9,CASSVDEGQGLTRLGYTF,TGTGCCAGCAGCGTAGACGAGGGACAGGGATTAACCCGTCTCGGCTACACCTTC
NA,NA,TRBJ1-5,TRBV18,CASSPGRATGGQPQHF,TGTGCCAGCTCACCAGGGCGAGCCACTGGGGGCCAGCCCCAGCATTTT
TRBD1,NA,TRBJ1-5,TRBV18,CASSQGTGNNQPQHF,TGTGCCAGCTCACAAGGGACAGGGAACAATCAGCCCCAGCATTTT
TRBD2,NA,TRBJ2-1,TRBV27,CASSPGGQQQFF,TGTGCCAGCAGCCCGGGAGGGCAGCAGCAGTTCTTC
NA,NA,TRBJ1-5,TRBV6-5,CATGDSRNQPQHF,TGTGCCACCGGGGACTCCCGAAATCAGCCCCAGCATTTT
NA,NA,TRBJ1-1,TRBV15,CATSREEGGQTEAFF,TGTGCCACCAGCAGAGAGGAGGGTGGGCAAACTGAAGCTTTCTTT
NA,NA,TRBJ2-1,TRBV6-1,CASSDGRAGINEQFF,TGTGCCAGCAGTGACGGCAGGGCGGGAATAAATGAGCAGTTCTTC